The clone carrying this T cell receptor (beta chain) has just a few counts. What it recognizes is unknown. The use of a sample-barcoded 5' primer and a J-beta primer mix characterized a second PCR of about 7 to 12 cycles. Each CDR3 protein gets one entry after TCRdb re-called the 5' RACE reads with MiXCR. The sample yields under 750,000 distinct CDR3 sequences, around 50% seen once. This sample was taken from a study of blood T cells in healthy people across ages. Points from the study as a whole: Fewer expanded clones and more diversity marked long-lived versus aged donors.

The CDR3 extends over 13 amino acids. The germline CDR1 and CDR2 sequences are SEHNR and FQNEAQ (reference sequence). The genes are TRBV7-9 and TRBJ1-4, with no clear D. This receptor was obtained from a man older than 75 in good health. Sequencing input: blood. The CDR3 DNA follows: TGTGTCGCGGGCGGGCAGGCTAATGAAAAACTGTTTTTT. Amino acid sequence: CVAGGQANEKLFF.